Below, 26 T cell receptor beta chains from the same sample are listed, as sequenced in a study of CD8+ T cells in alopecia areata. RNA, once extracted, was reverse transcribed into cDNA for use as the sequencing template. The protocol was immunoSEQ multiplex PCR, while the TCRdb copy is restricted to in-frame clones and leaves out a portion. Here the sample spans about 130,000 clones, approximately 49% being singletons. The sample here was CD8+ T cells sorted from blood, taken at week 0. The receptors derive from a human donor with alopecia areata.

This clone has a handful of counts. The chain employs TRBV5-5 and TRBJ2-5; 13 bases agree with TRBD2. The V segment lost 4 bases and the J segment 5 bases; nucleotides outside the gene matches: 11. The CDR3 has 17 amino acids. Germline V gives CDR1 SGHKS, CDR2 YYEKEE (reference sequence). CDR3 nucleotide sequence: TGTGCCAGCAGCCCCGGCACTAGCGGGGGGGCCCTGGAGACCCAGTACTTC. It yields the protein CASSPGTSGGALETQYF.

V gene TRBV2 combines with J gene TRBJ2-1, with TRBD2 identical over 8 bases. With V trimmed by 6 bases and J by 9 bases, 13 bases remained unmatched. Germline-derived CDR1 and CDR2 are SNHLY and FYNNEI. The CDR3 runs to 15 residues. The CDR3 loop reads CASRTGGAESGEQFF. The CDR3 DNA reads as TGTGCCAGCAGAACCGGGGGGGCCGAGTCAGGTGAGCAGTTCTTC.

This clone was observed a few times. The chain employs TRBV10-3 and TRBJ2-4; unclear D gene. Germline lookup yields CDR1 ENHRY and CDR2 SYGVKD. The CDR3 loop spans 15 amino acids. The ends were cut back, 10 bases at V and 6 bases at J, with 22 bases in the middle. CDR3 in DNA: TGTGCCACCTCCATGGACGCTATTTCCATAAACATTCAGTACTTC. Its protein is CATSMDAISINIQYF.

The chain has TRBV7-8 and TRBJ1-2; 8 bases are a match to TRBD1. The CDR3 loop spans 14 amino acids. CDR1 and CDR2 (germline): SGHVS, FQNEAQ. V lost 1 base and J lost 6; bases outside the gene matches: 4. The CDR3 nucleotides are TGTGCCAGCAGCTTAGTGGTGGGACAGGATGGCTACACCTTC. It is translated as CASSLVVGQDGYTF.

The chain employs TRBV27 and TRBJ2-7, with D maybe TRBD1 (6 bases). This CDR3 comprises 12 residues. The germline V and J ends were trimmed by 5 bases and 4 bases, with 9 bases remaining between them. Germline V lookup: CDR1 MNHEY, CDR2 SMNVEV (reference sequence). CDR3 loop: CASSPQGYEQYF. The CDR3, as DNA: TGTGCCAGCAGTCCACAGGGTTACGAGCAGTACTTC.

The chain recombines TRBV11-2 with TRBJ2-1; D is ambiguous. The CDR3 sequence is 13 residues long. Germline CDR1 is SGHAT and CDR2 is FQNNGV. Between the trimmed V and J ends, which lost 0 bases and 8 bases, there was a span of 8 bases. This chain's CDR3 is CASSLDYEDEQFF. CDR3 DNA sequence: TGTGCCAGCAGCTTAGATTACGAGGATGAGCAGTTCTTC.

This clone was picked up a small number of times. The chain uses TRBV29-1 and TRBJ2-2, with no clear D. V gave up 4 bases and J gave up 7 bases, with 4 bases separating them. Looked up from germline, CDR1 is SQVTM and CDR2 is ANQGSEA. The length of the CDR3 is 10 residues. The CDR3 protein is CSVGDGELFF. CDR3 bases: TGCAGCGTTGGGGACGGGGAGCTGTTTTTT.

This clone was found a few times. J is TRBJ2-2 and V is TRBV19; D remains ambiguous. The CDR3 is 13 amino acids. Deletions cut 7 bases from V and 7 bases from J, with 13 bases between. CDR1 is LNHDA, CDR2 SQIVND, per germline (reference sequence). The CDR3 spells CASTRLDGGELFF. CDR3 nucleotides: TGTGCCAGTACCCGTTTGGATGGCGGGGAGCTGTTTTTT.

The chain recombines TRBV29-1 with TRBJ2-3, with D maybe TRBD2 (7 bases). V shed 7 bases and J shed 2 bases, with 22 bases lying between them. This CDR3 region has 16 residues. Germline CDR1 and CDR2: SQVTM and ANQGSEA. CDR3 bases: TGCAGCGCGTACCTGTTTGGCGGGGGCCTCACAGATACGCAGTATTTT. Translation: CSAYLFGGGLTDTQYF.

V usage is TRBV13 and J usage is TRBJ2-5; 10 nucleotides match TRBD1. Per germline, CDR1 PRHDT and CDR2 FYEKMQ (reference sequence). This CDR3 has 16 amino acids. Trimming cost V 5 bases and J 2 bases; bases outside gene matches: 8. CDR3 protein: CASSQRQGAQQETQYF. In nucleotides, the CDR3 is TGTGCCAGCAGCCAGAGACAGGGGGCGCAACAAGAGACCCAGTACTTC.

This chain links TRBV5-1 with TRBJ2-6; tentative D call: TRBD2 (6 bases). Between the trimmed V and J ends, which lost 6 bases and 2 bases, there was a span of 9 bases. This CDR3 has 14 residues. Germline CDR1 is SGHRS and CDR2 is YFSETQ. CDR3 amino acids: CASTGGAGANVLTF. CDR3 DNA: TGCGCCAGCACCGGGGGTGCTGGGGCCAACGTCCTGACTTTC.

This chain uses TRBV6-1 with TRBJ1-2, with D tentatively TRBD1 (5 bases). Per the germline V gene, CDR1 is MNHNS and CDR2 is SASEGT. Trimming took off 5 bases at V and 2 bases at J, with 15 bases between the two ends. The CDR3 length is 15 residues. Written as DNA, the CDR3 is TGTGCCAGCAGTCCACCAAAGGGGAAGAACTATGGCTACACCTTC. Translated, it gives CASSPPKGKNYGYTF.

The chain has TRBV30 and TRBJ1-1, with D maybe TRBD1 (5 bases). Germline V lookup: CDR1 GTSNPN, CDR2 SVGIG (reference sequence). V lost 4 bases and J lost 0, with 9 bases in between. The CDR3 sequence is 13 residues long. CDR3 nucleotides: TGTGCCTGGAATAGGGGCTTGAACACTGAAGCTTTCTTT. This codes for CAWNRGLNTEAFF.

The rearrangement uses TRBV5-1 and TRBJ2-4; 11 bases fit TRBD2. V lost 4 bases, J lost 8 bases, and 14 bases stayed unmatched. From germline, CDR1 is SGHRS and CDR2 YFSETQ. The CDR3 contains 17 residues. CDR3: CASSPRLAGQHRDIQYF. The CDR3 bases are TGCGCCAGCAGCCCCCGACTAGCGGGGCAGCACCGGGACATTCAGTACTTC.

The chain uses TRBV6-1 and TRBJ1-6; D is undetermined. Trimming cost V 6 bases and J 8 bases, with 11 bases left between them. The CDR3 runs to 13 residues. From germline, CDR1 is MNHNS and CDR2 SASEGT. The CDR3 nucleotides are TGTGCCAGCAGCAGGCGGGAGGATTCACCCCTCCACTTT. Protein: CASSRREDSPLHF.

The rearrangement uses TRBV4-1 and TRBJ1-5; D is possibly TRBD1 (6 bases). This CDR3 is 17 amino acids long. Germline V gene data show CDR1 as MGHRA and CDR2 as YSYEKL. Trimming removed 2 bases at V and 2 bases at J, with 16 bases between. The CDR3 sequence is CASSQRTGALGNQPQHF. The CDR3 bases are TGCGCCAGCAGCCAAAGGACGGGGGCGCTTGGCAATCAGCCCCAGCATTTT.

The chain couples TRBV7-2 to TRBJ1-2; a weak D match, TRBD1 (6 bases). Trimming pared 3 bases from V and 4 bases from J, leaving 9 bases between. CDR1 is SGHTA, CDR2 FQGNSA, per germline. CDR3 length: 13 amino acids. The CDR3, as DNA: TGTGCCAGCAGCTTGGACAGCAGCTATGGCTACACCTTC. Translated: CASSLDSSYGYTF. The full variable domain, completed using reference TRBV7-2 and TRBJ1-2, is GAGVSQSPSNKVTEKGKDVELRCDPISGHTALYWYRQSLGQGLEFLIYFQGNSAPDKSGLPSDRFSAERTGGSVSTLTIQRTQQEDSAVYLCASSLDSSYGYTFGSGTRLTVV.

The chain uses TRBV29-1 and TRBJ2-1; D uncertain. V lost 6 bases, J lost 4 bases, and 10 bases lay in between. The CDR3 totals 12 residues. The germline gives CDR1 SQVTM, CDR2 ANQGSEA. The CDR3 loop is CSVRTGYNEQFF. In nucleotides, the CDR3 is TGCAGCGTCAGGACGGGTTACAATGAGCAGTTCTTC.

V usage is TRBV30 and J usage is TRBJ1-2; a possible D gene is TRBD1 (6 bases). Germline V gene lookup returns CDR1 GTSNPN and CDR2 SVGIG (reference sequence). Trimming removed 1 base at V and 0 bases at J, with 12 bases between. CDR3 length equals 15 residues. The CDR3 loop reads CAWSGQDLTNYGYTF. CDR3 DNA: TGTGCCTGGAGTGGACAGGACCTTACTAACTATGGCTACACCTTC.

This chain connects TRBV29-1 to TRBJ2-1, with TRBD2 matching 9 bases. In germline, CDR1 is SQVTM, CDR2 ANQGSEA. V trimming: 6 bases; J trimming: 6 bases; junction bases outside the gene matches: 3. The CDR3 covers 12 residues. This CDR3 is CSVPGLANEQFF. CDR3 DNA sequence: TGCAGCGTCCCGGGACTAGCCAATGAGCAGTTCTTC.

This chain joins TRBV25-1 and TRBJ2-3; D possibly matches TRBD1 or TRBD2 (6 bases each). The CDR3 totals 15 residues. Per germline, CDR1 MGHDK and CDR2 SYGVNS. V was clipped by 2 bases and J by 4 bases, with 13 bases between them. CDR3 in DNA: TGTGCCAGCAGTGAAATAGAGGGGGAGGCAGATACGCAGTATTTT. Translating it yields CASSEIEGEADTQYF.

With regard to this clone: This sample also contains other DNA sequences that code for the same CDR3. The V call is TRBV6-5, the J call TRBJ2-5; 7 nucleotides agree with TRBD1. Trimming took 5 bases from V and 3 from J; bases not matched to a gene: 3. The CDR3 runs to 13 residues. CDR1 MNHEY and CDR2 SVGAGI come from the germline V gene. The CDR3 is CASSPDREETQYF. DNA for the CDR3: TGTGCCAGCAGTCCAGACAGGGAAGAGACCCAGTACTTC.

The chain recombines TRBV27 with TRBJ1-5; 8 bases line up with TRBD1. Trimming cost V 4 bases and J 3 bases; bases outside gene matches: 5. In germline, CDR1 is MNHEY, CDR2 SMNVEV (reference sequence). The CDR3 loop spans 15 amino acids. The CDR3 region has the DNA TGTGCCAGCAGTTCCCTGGACAGGGACAATCAGCCCCAGCATTTT. It translates to CASSSLDRDNQPQHF.

This clone was counted only a few times. The chain combines TRBV14 with TRBJ2-7; no definite D call. The V end lost 4 bases, the J end lost 6 bases, and 7 bases lay between the germline ends. The germline V gene encodes CDR1 SGHDN and CDR2 FVKESK. The CDR3 spans 11 residues. CDR3: CASSLGPEQYF. The CDR3 bases are TGTGCCAGCAGCCTCGGTCCCGAGCAGTACTTC.

V usage is TRBV7-8 and J usage is TRBJ2-5, with TRBD2 matching 9 bases. Trimming at V came to 5 bases and at J to 4 bases, leaving 11 bases not matched to a gene. The length of the CDR3 is 16 residues. Germline V gene data show CDR1 as SGHVS and CDR2 as FQNEAQ. The CDR3 DNA sequence: TGTGCCAGCAGCCCGAAACTAGCGGGTATGGGAGAGACCCAGTACTTC. The encoded protein is CASSPKLAGMGETQYF.

About this clone itself: The sample holds other DNA sequences that translate to the same CDR3. The chain couples TRBV4-1 to TRBJ2-5, with unresolved D. The CDR3 sequence is 13 residues long. Trimming removed 0 bases at V and 3 bases at J, with 5 bases between. The germline CDR1 and CDR2 sequences are MGHRA and YSYEKL. CDR3 sequence (DNA): TGCGCCAGCAGCCAAGATTTTGAAGAGACCCAGTACTTC. Translation gives CASSQDFEETQYF.